A selection of T cell receptor beta chains follows, all from one sample in a study of STAT5B mutations in CD4+ large granular lymphocyte leukemia. The data were produced by immunoSEQ multiplex PCR, yet TCRdb's version contains in-frame clones alone and is incomplete. The repertoire holds some 41,000 clones, with 84% as singletons. The sequencing input was CD4+ T cells from blood buffy coats. All receptors come from a human donor in good health. CDR3s include the opening cysteine and the closing phenylalanine or tryptophan. A D gene is named only where the DNA matches it firmly. The size of a clone is reported for some rows only, either as once, few or many, or as a class for expanded clones.

J: TRBJ2-1
V: TRBV18
size: NA
D: NA
DNA: TGTGCCAGCTCACCACCCTCCGGGGGCGGGGGTAATGGTGAGCAGTTCTTC
CDR3: CASSPPSGGGGNGEQFF

J: TRBJ2-1
V: TRBV2
size: few
D: NA
DNA: TGTGCCAGCAGTGATCCGCAACGGACGTACAATGAGCAGTTCTTC
CDR3: CASSDPQRTYNEQFF

J: TRBJ2-1
V: TRBV14
size: NA
D: TRBD2
DNA: TGTGCCAGCAGCCTGGGACTAGCGGGAGACAATGAGCAGTTCTTC
CDR3: CASSLGLAGDNEQFF

J: TRBJ2-7
V: TRBV27
size: few
D: NA
DNA: TGTGCCAGCAGTTTATTGGGGGGCGAGCAGTACTTC
CDR3: CASSLLGGEQYF

J: TRBJ1-1
V: TRBV10-3
size: NA
D: TRBD1
DNA: TGTGCCATCAGTGGGACAGGGGGAGGTGAAGCTTTCTTT
CDR3: CAISGTGGGEAFF

J: TRBJ1-3
V: TRBV9
size: NA
D: NA
DNA: TGTGCCAGCAGCGTAGGGACGGCGCCCTCTGGAAACACCATATATTTT
CDR3: CASSVGTAPSGNTIYF

J: TRBJ2-1
V: TRBV6-6
size: NA
D: NA
DNA: TGTGCCGGTGCGGGACGCTCCTACAATGAGCAGTTCTTC
CDR3: CAGAGRSYNEQFF

J: TRBJ2-5
V: TRBV5-4
size: once
D: TRBD1
DNA: TGTGCCAGCAGCTTGTTACTTATTGGGACAGGGGGCCCCCAAGAGACCCAGTACTTC
CDR3: CASSLLLIGTGGPQETQYF

J: TRBJ2-7
V: TRBV21-1
size: NA
D: NA
DNA: TGTGCCAGCAGCAAAGCGTGGATGGGGGATTCTCCCTACGAGCAGTACTTC
CDR3: CASSKAWMGDSPYEQYF

J: TRBJ1-6
V: TRBV9
size: NA
D: NA
DNA: TGTGCCAGCATTGTGAAAGATAATTCACCCCTCCACTTT
CDR3: CASIVKDNSPLHF

J: TRBJ1-5
V: TRBV6-5
size: NA
D: NA
DNA: TGTGCCAGCAGTTACTTTGCTTCGGGGAATCAGCCCCAGCATTTT
CDR3: CASSYFASGNQPQHF

J: TRBJ2-7
V: TRBV6-5
size: NA
D: NA
DNA: TGTGCCAGCAGTTACTCGAGAGGCTCCTACGAGCAGTACTTC
CDR3: CASSYSRGSYEQYF

J: TRBJ1-2
V: TRBV6-6
size: NA
D: TRBD1
DNA: TGTGCCAGCAGGGACAGGGGCCATACTGACTATGGCTACACCTTC
CDR3: CASRDRGHTDYGYTF

J: TRBJ2-3
V: TRBV27
size: few
D: NA
DNA: TGTGCCAGCAGTAGACCTAGCACAGATACGCAGTATTTT
CDR3: CASSRPSTDTQYF

J: TRBJ2-3
V: TRBV5-4
size: NA
D: NA
DNA: TGTGCCAGCAGTCTCTCGGGGAGCACAGATACGCAGTATTTT
CDR3: CASSLSGSTDTQYF

J: TRBJ2-1
V: TRBV18
size: NA
D: NA
DNA: TGTGCCAGCTCACCACCTTTGGATGAGCAGTTCTTC
CDR3: CASSPPLDEQFF

J: TRBJ2-1
V: TRBV27
size: NA
D: TRBD1
DNA: TGTGCCAGTACAGGGGGGCCCTACAATGAGCAGTTCTTC
CDR3: CASTGGPYNEQFF

J: TRBJ2-7
V: TRBV6-1
size: NA
D: NA
DNA: TGTGCCAGCAGTAAAAGTTACGAGCAGTACTTC
CDR3: CASSKSYEQYF

J: TRBJ1-5
V: TRBV14
size: NA
D: NA
DNA: TGTGCCAGCAGCCAAGAAGGTCCCGGGCGGGATAGCGACTTCTATAGCAATCAGCCCCAGCATTTT
CDR3: CASSQEGPGRDSDFYSNQPQHF

J: TRBJ2-5
V: TRBV11-1
size: NA
D: NA
DNA: TGTGCCAGCAGCTTAGGGGAGTGGCAAGAGACCCAGTACTTC
CDR3: CASSLGEWQETQYF

J: TRBJ2-2
V: TRBV10-2
size: NA
D: NA
DNA: TGCGCCAGCAGTGATAGGGGACGGAACACCGGGGAGCTGTTTTTT
CDR3: CASSDRGRNTGELFF

J: TRBJ2-7
V: TRBV6-5
size: NA
D: TRBD1
DNA: TGTGCCAGCAGTAGACGGACAGGGCCGTCCTACGAGCAGTACTTC
CDR3: CASSRRTGPSYEQYF

J: TRBJ2-5
V: TRBV28
size: NA
D: NA
DNA: TGTGCCAGCAGTTTAGGAGGTCGGGTGGAGACCCAGTACTTC
CDR3: CASSLGGRVETQYF